This T cell receptor beta chain was identified in a study of blood T cells in healthy people across ages. Overall study results and limits: It was held that the diversity estimates obtained from one million T cells were underestimates. A roughly linear fall in TCR beta diversity per million T cells was seen with increasing age. Naive CD4+ cell counts and diversity both ran higher in long-lived than in aged donors.

Donors ranged from 6 to 90 years old and were healthy Caucasians in Russia. The authors ran a second PCR of 7 to 11 cycles using a sample-barcoded 5' primer and a J-beta primer mix. From the 5' RACE reads, TCRdb called clonotypes with MiXCR, one entry per CDR3 protein. Of about 2 million distinct CDR3 sequences listed, around half were seen once; the top ten hold roughly 2%. As concerns this clonotype: Its antigen is as yet unknown.

The clonotype was recovered from a woman aged 40 to 55 in good health. The sample comprised blood.

The CDR3 coding sequence is TGTGCCAGCAGCTTCCTCCCGAGGGGGGAAAAACTGTTTTTT. Translation gives CASSFLPRGEKLFF. The J gene is TRBJ1-4, the V gene TRBV11-2, with a tentative D call TRBD1 (6 bases). Germline CDR1 and CDR2: SGHAT and FQNNGV. The CDR3 contains 14 residues. V lost 3 bases to trimming and J lost 8 bases, with 13 bases between them.